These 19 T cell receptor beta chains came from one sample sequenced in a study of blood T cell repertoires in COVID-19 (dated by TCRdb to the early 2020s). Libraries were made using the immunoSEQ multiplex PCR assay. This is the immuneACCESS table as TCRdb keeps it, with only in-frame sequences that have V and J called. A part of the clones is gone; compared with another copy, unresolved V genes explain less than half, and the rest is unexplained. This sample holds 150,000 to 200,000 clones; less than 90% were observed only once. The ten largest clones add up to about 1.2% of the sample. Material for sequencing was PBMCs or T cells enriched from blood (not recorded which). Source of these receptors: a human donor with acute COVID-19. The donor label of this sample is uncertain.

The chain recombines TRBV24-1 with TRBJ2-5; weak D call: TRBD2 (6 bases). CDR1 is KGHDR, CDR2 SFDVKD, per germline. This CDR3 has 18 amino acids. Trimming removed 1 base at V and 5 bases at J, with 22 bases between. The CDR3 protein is CATSDLPHAGGRKETQYF. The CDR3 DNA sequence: TGTGCCACCAGTGATTTACCTCATGCCGGGGGAAGGAAGGAGACCCAGTACTTC.

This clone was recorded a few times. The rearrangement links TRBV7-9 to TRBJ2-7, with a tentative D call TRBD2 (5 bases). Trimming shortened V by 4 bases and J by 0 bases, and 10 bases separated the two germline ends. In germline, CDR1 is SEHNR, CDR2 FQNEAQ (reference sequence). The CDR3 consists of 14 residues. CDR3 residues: CASSSPGNSYEQYF. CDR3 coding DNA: TGTGCCAGCAGCTCACCGGGAAACTCCTACGAGCAGTACTTC.

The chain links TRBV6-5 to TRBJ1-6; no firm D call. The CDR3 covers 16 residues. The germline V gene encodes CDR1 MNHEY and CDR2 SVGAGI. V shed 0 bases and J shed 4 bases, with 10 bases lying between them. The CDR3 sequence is CASSYSAVAYNSPLHF. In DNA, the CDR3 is TGTGCCAGCAGTTACTCGGCGGTGGCGTATAATTCACCCCTCCACTTT.

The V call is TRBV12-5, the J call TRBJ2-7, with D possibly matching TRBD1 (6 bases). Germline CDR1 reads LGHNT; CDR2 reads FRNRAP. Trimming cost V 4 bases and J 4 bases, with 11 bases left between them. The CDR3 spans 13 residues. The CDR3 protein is CASGWVQGYEQYF. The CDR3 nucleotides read TGTGCTAGTGGTTGGGTACAGGGATACGAGCAGTACTTC. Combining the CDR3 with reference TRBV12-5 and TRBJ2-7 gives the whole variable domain DARVTQTPRHKVTEMGQEVTMRCQPILGHNTVFWYRQTMMQGLELLAYFRNRAPLDDSGMPKDRFSAEMPDATLATLKIQPSEPRDSAVYFCASGWVQGYEQYFGPGTRLTVT.

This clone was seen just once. CDR3 DNA: TGTGCCAGCTCACCACTGGGTTCGGGTCACACTGAAGCTTTCTTT. Its protein is CASSPLGSGHTEAFF. The chain carries TRBV18 and TRBJ1-1; D gene unclear. Trimming cost V 1 base and J 3 bases, with 12 bases left between them. Per the germline V gene, CDR1 is KGHSH and CDR2 is LQKENI. The CDR3 spans 15 residues.

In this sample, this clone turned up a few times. The DNA of the CDR3 is TGTGCCAGTAGTAAACTGGGGGCCTCCAATGAGCAGTTCTTC. This sequence encodes CASSKLGASNEQFF. The V call is TRBV19, the J call TRBJ2-1, with D perhaps TRBD1 (6 bases). This CDR3 is 14 amino acids long. The V and J ends lost 4 bases and 6 bases respectively, with 13 bases between them. CDR1 is LNHDA and CDR2 is SQIVND in the germline V gene (reference sequence).

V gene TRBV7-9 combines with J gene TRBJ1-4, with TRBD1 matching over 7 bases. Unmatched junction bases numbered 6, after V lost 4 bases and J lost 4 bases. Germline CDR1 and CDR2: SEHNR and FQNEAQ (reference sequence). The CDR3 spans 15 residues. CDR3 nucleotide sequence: TGTGCCAGCAGCTCCCCGACAGGGTATAATGAAAAACTGTTTTTT. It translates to CASSSPTGYNEKLFF.

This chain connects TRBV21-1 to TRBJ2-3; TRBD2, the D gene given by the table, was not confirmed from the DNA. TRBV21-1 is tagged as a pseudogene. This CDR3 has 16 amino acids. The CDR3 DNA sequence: TGTGCCAGCAGACTAGCGGGGTTATTTTGCACAGATACGCAGTATTTT. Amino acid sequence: CASRLAGLFCTDTQYF.

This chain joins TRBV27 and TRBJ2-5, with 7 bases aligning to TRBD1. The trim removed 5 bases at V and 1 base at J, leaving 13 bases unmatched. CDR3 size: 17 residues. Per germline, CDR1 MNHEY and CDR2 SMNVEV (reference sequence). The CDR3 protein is CASSRRLVRDSQETQYF. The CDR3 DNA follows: TGTGCCAGCAGTCGACGACTTGTCCGGGACAGCCAAGAGACCCAGTACTTC.

This CDR3 reads CATSPGALQETQYF. CDR3 bases: TGTGCCACCAGTCCTGGGGCCCTCCAAGAGACCCAGTACTTC. This chain uses TRBV24-1 with TRBJ2-5; maybe TRBD1 (5 bases). V gave up 6 bases and J gave up 1 base, with 11 bases separating them. This CDR3 has 14 amino acids. The V gene's germline CDR1 is KGHDR and CDR2 SFDVKD.

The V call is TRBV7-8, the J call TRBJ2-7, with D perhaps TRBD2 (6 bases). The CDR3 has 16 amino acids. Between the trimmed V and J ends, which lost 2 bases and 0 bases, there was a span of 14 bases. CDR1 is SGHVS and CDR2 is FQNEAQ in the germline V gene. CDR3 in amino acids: CASSLRGRSSSYEQYF. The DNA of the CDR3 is TGTGCCAGCAGCTTACGAGGGAGGTCCAGCTCCTACGAGCAGTACTTC.

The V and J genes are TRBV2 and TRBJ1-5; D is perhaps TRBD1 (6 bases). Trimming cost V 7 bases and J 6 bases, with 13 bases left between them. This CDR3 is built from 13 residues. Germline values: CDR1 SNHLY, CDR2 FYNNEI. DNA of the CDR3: TGTGCCAGCACCGCAGAAGGGGGTCAGCCCCAGCATTTT. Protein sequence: CASTAEGGQPQHF.

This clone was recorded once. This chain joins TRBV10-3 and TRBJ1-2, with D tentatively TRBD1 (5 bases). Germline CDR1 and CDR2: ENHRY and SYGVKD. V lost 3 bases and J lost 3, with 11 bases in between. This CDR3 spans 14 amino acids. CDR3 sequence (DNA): TGTGCCATCAGTGACAGGGAAAAGGACTATGGCTACACCTTC. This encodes CAISDREKDYGYTF.

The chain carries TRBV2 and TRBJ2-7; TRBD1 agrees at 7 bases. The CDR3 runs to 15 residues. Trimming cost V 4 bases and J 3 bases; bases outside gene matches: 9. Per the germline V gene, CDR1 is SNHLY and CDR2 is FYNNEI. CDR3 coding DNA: TGTGCCAGCAGTGTAATCCGGGACAGAAACTACGAGCAGTACTTC. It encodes CASSVIRDRNYEQYF.

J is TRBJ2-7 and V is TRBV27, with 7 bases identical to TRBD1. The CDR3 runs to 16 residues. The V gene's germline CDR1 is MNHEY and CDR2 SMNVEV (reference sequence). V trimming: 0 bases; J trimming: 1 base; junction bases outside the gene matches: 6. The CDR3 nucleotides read TGTGCCAGCAGTTTATCGATCGGACAGGCGTCCTACGAGCAGTACTTC. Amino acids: CASSLSIGQASYEQYF.

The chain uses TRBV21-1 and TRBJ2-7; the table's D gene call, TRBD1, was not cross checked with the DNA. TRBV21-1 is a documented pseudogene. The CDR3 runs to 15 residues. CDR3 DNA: TGTGCCAGCAGCAAAGGGAGGACAGAGGGGATCGAGCAGTACTTC. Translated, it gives CASSKGRTEGIEQYF.

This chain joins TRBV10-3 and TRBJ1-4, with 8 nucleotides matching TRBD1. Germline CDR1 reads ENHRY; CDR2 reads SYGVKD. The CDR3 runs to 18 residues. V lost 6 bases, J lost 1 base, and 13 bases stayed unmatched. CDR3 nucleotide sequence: TGTGCCATCAGCAAAACCGGGACAGGAGCCAGAACTAATGAAAAACTGTTTTTT. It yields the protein CAISKTGTGARTNEKLFF.

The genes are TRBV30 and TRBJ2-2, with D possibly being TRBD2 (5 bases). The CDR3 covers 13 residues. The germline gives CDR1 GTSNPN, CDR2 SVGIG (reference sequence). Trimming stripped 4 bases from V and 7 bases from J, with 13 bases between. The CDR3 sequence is CAWMASKGGELFF. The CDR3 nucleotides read TGTGCCTGGATGGCTAGCAAGGGCGGGGAGCTGTTTTTT.

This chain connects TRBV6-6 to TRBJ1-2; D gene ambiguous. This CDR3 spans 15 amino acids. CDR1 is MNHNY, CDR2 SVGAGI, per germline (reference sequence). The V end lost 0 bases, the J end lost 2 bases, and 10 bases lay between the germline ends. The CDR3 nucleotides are TGTGCCAGCAGTTACTCAGGTCGGAGAAACTATGGCTACACCTTC. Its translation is CASSYSGRRNYGYTF.